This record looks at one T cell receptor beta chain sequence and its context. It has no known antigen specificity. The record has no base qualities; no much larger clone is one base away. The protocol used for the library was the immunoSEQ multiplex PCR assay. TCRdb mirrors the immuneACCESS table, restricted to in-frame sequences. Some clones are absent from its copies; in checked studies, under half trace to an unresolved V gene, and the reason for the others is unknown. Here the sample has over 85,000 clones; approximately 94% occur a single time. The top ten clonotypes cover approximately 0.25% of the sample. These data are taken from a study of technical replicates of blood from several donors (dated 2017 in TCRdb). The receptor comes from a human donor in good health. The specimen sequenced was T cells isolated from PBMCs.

The DNA is TGTGCCAGCAGTTACGGTTCCGCGGGCTATGGCTACACCTTC. Its coded protein is CASSYGSAGYGYTF. This chain joins TRBV6-5 to TRBJ1-2; confidence is insufficient to name the D gene. The CDR3 measures 14 amino acids from cysteine to phenylalanine. Of the read, only the CDR3 DNA is kept; its 42 bases are in frame from base 1. In the germline V gene, CDR1 corresponds to MNHEY and CDR2 to SVGAGI. Deletion took 2 bases off V and 4 bases off J, with a span of 11 bases between the germline ends.